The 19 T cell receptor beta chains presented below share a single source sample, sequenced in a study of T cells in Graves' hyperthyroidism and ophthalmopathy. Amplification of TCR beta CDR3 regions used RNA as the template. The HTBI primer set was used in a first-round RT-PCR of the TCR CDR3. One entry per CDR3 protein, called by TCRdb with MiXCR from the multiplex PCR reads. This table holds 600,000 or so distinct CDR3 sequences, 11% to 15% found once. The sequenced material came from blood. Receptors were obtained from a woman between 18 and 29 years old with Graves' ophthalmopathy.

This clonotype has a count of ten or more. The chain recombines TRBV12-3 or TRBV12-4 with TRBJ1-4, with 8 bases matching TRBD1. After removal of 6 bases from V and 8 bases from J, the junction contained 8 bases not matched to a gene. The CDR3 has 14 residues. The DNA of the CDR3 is TGTGCCAGCAGCTTGACAGGGGTAGGCGAAAAACTGTTTTTT. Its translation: CASSLTGVGEKLFF.

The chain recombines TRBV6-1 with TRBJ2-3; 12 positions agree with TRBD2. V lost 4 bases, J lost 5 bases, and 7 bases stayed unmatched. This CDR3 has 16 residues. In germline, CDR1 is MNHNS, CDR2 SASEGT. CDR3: CASSGQLAGGGDTQYF. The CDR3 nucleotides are TGTGCCAGCAGTGGTCAACTAGCGGGAGGAGGAGATACGCAGTATTTT.

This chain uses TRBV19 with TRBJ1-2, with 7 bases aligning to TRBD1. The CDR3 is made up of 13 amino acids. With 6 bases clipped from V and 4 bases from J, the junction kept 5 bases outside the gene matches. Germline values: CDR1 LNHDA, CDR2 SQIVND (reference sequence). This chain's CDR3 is CASSRQGSYGYTF. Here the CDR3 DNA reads TGTGCCAGTAGCCGACAGGGATCCTATGGCTACACCTTC.

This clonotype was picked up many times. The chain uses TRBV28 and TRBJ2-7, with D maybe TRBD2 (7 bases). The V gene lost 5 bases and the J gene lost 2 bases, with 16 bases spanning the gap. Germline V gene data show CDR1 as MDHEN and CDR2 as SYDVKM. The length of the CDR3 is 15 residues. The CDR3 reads CASSTLGGDTYEQYF. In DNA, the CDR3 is TGTGCCAGCAGTACTTTAGGGGGGGATACCTACGAGCAGTACTTC.

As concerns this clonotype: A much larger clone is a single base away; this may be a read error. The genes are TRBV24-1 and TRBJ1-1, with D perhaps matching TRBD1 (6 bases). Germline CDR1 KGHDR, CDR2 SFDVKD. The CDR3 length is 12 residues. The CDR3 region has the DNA TGTGCCGCCAGTGATTTGACAGGTGAAGCTTTCTTT. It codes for CAASDLTGEAFF.

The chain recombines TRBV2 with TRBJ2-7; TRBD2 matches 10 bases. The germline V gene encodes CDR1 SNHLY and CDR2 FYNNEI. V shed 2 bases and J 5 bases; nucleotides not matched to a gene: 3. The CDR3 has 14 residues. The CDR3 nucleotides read TGTGCCAGCAGTGAACCAGCGGGAGGGGACGAGCAGTACTTC. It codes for CASSEPAGGDEQYF. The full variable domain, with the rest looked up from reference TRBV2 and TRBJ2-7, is EPEVTQTPSHQVTQMGQEVILRCVPISNHLYFYWYRQILGQKVEFLVSFYNNEISEKSEIFDDQFSVERPDGSNFTLKIRSTKLEDSAMYFCASSEPAGGDEQYFGPGTRLTVT.

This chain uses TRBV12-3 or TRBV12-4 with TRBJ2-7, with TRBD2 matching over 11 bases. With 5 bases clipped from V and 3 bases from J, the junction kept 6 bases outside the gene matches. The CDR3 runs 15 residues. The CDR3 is CASSPRLAGNYEQYF. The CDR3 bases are TGTGCCAGCAGTCCCCGACTAGCGGGAAACTACGAGCAGTACTTC.

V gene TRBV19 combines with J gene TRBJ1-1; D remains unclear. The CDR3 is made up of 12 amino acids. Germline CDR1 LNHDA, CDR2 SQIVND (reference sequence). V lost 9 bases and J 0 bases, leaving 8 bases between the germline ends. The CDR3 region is CASAWMNTEAFF. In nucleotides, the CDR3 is TGTGCCAGCGCCTGGATGAACACTGAAGCTTTCTTT.

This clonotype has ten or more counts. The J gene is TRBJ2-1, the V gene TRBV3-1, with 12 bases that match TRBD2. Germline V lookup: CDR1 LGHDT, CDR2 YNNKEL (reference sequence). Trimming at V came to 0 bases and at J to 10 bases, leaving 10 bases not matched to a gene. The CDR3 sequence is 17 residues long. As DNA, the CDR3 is TGTGCCAGCAGCCAAGATAGCAGGCTAGCGGGAGGGAACGAGCAGTTCTTC. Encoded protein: CASSQDSRLAGGNEQFF.

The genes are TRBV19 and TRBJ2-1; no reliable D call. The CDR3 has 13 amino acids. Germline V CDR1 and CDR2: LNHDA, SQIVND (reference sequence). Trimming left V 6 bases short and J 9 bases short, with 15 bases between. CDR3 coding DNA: TGTGCCAGTAGCTGGGGAAAGGGAAGTGAGCAGTTCTTC. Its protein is CASSWGKGSEQFF.

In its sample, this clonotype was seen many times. The DNA of the CDR3 is TGTGCCAGCAGCTTAGATCGTCGATTTGGGGAGCTGTTTTTT. It translates to CASSLDRRFGELFF. J is TRBJ2-2 and V is TRBV11-2; D is uncertain. The CDR3 extends over 14 amino acids. The V end lost 0 bases, the J end lost 8 bases, and 10 bases lay between the germline ends. In germline, CDR1 is SGHAT, CDR2 FQNNGV. Filled out from reference TRBV11-2 and TRBJ2-2, the complete variable domain reads EAGVAQSPRYKIIEKRQSVAFWCNPISGHATLYWYQQILGQGPKLLIQFQNNGVVDDSQLPKDRFSAERLKGVDSTLKIQPAKLEDSAVYLCASSLDRRFGELFFGEGSRLTVL.

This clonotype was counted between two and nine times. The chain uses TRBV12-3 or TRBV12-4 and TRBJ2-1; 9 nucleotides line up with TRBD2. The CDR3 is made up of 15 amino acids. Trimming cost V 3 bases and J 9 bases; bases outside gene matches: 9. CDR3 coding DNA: TGTGCCAGCAGTTTTTCCCTAGCGGGAAATCCTGAGCAGTTCTTC. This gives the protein CASSFSLAGNPEQFF.

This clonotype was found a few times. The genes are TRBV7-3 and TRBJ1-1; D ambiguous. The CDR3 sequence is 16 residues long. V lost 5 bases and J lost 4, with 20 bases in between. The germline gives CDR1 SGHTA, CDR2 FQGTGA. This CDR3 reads CASSPFGAEWSTEAFF. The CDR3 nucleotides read TGTGCCAGCAGCCCCTTCGGTGCGGAGTGGAGCACTGAAGCTTTCTTT.

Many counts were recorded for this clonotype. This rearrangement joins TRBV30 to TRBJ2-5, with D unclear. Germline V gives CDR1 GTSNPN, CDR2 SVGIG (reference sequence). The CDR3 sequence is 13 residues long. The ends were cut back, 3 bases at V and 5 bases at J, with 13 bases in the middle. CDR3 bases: TGTGCCTGGAGCCTCGACTTTGTGGAGACCCAGTACTTC. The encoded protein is CAWSLDFVETQYF.

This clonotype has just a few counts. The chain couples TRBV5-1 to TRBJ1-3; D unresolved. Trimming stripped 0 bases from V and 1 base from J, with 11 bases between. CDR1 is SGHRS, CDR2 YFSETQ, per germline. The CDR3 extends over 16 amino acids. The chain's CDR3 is CASSLEAARSGNTIYF. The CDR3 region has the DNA TGCGCCAGCAGCTTGGAGGCGGCCAGATCTGGAAACACCATATATTTT.

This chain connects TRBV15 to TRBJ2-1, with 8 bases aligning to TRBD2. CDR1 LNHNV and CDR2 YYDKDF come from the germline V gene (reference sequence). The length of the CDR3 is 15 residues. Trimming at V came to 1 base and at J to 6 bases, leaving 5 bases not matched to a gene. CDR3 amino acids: CATSRGTGGPNEQFF. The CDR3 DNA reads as TGTGCCACCAGCAGAGGGACGGGAGGGCCCAATGAGCAGTTCTTC.

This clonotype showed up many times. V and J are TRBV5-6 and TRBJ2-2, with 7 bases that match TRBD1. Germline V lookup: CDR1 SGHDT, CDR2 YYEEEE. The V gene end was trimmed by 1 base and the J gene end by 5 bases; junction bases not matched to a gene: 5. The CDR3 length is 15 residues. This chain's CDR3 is CASSLRTGPTGELFF. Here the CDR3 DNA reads TGTGCCAGCAGCTTGCGGACAGGCCCGACCGGGGAGCTGTTTTTT. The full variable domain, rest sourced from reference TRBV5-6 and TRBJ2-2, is DAGVTQSPTHLIKTRGQQVTLRCSPKSGHDTVSWYQQALGQGPQFIFQYYEEEERQRGNFPDRFSGHQFPNYSSELNVNALLLGDSALYLCASSLRTGPTGELFFGEGSRLTVL.

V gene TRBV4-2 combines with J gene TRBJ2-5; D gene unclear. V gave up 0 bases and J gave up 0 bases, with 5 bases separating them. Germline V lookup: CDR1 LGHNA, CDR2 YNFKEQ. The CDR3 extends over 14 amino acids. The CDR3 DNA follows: TGTGCCAGCAGCCAAGATCTGTACCAAGAGACCCAGTACTTC. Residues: CASSQDLYQETQYF.

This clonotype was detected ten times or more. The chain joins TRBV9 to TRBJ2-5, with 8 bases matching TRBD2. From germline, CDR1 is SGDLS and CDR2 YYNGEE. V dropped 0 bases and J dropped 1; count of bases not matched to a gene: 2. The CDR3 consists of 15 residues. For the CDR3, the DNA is TGTGCCAGCAGCGTAGCGGGGGGGCCCCAAGAGACCCAGTACTTC. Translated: CASSVAGGPQETQYF.